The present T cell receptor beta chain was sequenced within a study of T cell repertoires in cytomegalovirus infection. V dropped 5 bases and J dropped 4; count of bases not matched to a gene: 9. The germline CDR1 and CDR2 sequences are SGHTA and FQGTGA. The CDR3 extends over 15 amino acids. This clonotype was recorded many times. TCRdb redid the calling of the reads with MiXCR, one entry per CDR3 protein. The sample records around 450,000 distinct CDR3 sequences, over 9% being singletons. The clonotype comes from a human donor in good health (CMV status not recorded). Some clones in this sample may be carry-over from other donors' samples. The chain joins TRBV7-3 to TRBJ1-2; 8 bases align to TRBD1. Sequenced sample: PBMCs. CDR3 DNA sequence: TGTGCCAGCAGCCCGCAATCAGGGGGCGGCTATGGCTACACCTTC. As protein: CASSPQSGGGYGYTF.